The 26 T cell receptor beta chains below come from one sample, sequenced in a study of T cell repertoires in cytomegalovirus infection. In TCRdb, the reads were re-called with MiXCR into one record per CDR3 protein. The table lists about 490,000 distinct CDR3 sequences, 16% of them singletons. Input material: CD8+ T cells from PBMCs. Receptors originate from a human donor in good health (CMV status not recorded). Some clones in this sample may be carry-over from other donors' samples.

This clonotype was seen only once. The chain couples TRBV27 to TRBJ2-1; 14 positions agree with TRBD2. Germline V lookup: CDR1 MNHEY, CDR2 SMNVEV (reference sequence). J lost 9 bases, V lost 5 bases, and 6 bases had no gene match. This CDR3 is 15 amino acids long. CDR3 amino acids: CASSPGTSGRSEQFF. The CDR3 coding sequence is TGTGCCAGCAGTCCCGGGACTAGCGGGAGATCTGAGCAGTTCTTC.

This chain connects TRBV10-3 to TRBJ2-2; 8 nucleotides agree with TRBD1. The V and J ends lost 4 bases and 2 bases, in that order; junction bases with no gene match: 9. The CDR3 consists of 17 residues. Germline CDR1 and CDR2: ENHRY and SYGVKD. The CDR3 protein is CAISGVGQGPNTGELFF. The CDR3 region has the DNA TGTGCCATCAGTGGAGTTGGACAGGGACCCAACACCGGGGAGCTGTTTTTT.

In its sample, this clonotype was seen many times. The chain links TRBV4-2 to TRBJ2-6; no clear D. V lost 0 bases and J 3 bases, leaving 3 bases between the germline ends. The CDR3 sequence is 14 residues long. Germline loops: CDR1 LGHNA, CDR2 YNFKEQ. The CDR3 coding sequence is TGTGCCAGCAGCCAAGACGTTGGGGCCAACGTCCTGACTTTC. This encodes CASSQDVGANVLTF.

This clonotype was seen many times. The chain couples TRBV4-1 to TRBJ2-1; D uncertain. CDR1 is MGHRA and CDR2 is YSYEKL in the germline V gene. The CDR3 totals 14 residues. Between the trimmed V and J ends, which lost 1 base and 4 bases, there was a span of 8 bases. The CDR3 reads CASSQVRLYNEQFF. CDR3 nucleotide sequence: TGCGCCAGCAGCCAAGTTCGACTTTACAATGAGCAGTTCTTC.

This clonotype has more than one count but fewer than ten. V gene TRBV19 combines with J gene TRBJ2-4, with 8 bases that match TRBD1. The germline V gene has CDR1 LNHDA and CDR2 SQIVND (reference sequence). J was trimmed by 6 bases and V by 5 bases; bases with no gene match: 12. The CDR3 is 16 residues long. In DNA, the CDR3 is TGTGCCAGTAGTGCGGACAGGGAAGCAGCAGGAAACATTCAGTACTTC. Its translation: CASSADREAAGNIQYF.

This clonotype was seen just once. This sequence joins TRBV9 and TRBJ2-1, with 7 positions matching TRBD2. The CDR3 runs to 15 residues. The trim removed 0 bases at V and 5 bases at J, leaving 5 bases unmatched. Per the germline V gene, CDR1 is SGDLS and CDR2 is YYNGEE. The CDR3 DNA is TGTGCCAGCAGCGTAGAAGCGGGGATTAACAATGAGCAGTTCTTC. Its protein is CASSVEAGINNEQFF.

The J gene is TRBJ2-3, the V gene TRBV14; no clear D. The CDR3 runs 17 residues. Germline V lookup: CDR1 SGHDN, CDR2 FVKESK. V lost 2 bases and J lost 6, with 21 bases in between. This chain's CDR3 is CASSQFVPRAVVDTQYF. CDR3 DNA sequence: TGTGCCAGCAGCCAATTTGTCCCCCGGGCGGTTGTGGATACGCAGTATTTT.

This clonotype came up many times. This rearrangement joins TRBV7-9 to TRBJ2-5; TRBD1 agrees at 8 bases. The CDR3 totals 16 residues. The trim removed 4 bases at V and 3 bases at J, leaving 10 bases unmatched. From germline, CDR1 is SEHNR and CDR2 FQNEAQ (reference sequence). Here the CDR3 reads CASSSMRTGIEETQYF. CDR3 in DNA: TGTGCCAGCAGCTCCATGAGGACAGGGATAGAAGAGACCCAGTACTTC.

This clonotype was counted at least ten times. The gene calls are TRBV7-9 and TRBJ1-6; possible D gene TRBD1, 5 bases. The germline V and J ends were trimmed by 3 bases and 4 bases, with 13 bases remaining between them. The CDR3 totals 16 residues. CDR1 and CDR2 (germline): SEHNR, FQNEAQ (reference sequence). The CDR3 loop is CASSFGGGPYNSPLHF. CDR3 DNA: TGTGCCAGCAGCTTCGGCGGGGGACCTTATAATTCACCCCTCCACTTT.

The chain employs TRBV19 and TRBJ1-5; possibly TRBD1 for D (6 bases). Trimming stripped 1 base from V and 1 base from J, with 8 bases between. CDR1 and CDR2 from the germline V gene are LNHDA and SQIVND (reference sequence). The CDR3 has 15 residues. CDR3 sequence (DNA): TGTGCCAGTAGTATAGGCAGGGGAAGCAATCAGCCCCAGCATTTT. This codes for CASSIGRGSNQPQHF.

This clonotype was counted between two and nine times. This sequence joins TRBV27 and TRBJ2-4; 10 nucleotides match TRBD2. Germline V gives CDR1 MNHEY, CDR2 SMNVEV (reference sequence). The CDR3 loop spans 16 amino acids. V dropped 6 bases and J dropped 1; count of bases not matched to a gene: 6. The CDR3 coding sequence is TGTGCCAGCAGCCAAAGCGGGAGGGATGCCAAAAACATTCAGTACTTC. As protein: CASSQSGRDAKNIQYF.

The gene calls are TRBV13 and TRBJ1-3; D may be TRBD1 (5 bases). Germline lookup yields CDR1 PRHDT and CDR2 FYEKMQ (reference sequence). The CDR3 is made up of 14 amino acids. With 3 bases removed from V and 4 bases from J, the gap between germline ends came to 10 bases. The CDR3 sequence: CASSFLGPGNTIYF. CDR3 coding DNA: TGTGCCAGCAGCTTCCTGGGGCCCGGAAACACCATATATTTT.

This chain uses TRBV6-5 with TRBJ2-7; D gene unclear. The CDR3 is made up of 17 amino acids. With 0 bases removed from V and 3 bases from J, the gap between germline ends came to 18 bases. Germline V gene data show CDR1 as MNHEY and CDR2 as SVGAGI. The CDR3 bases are TGTGCCAGCAGTTACTCGAATAAACTGGAACTAAACTACGAGCAGTACTTC. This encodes CASSYSNKLELNYEQYF.

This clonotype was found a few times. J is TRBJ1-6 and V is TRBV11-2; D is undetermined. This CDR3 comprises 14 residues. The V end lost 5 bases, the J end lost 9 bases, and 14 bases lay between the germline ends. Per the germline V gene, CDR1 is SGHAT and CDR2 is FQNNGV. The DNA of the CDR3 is TGTGCCAGCAGCCTCCCGGGGATGGCTTCACCCCTCCACTTT. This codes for CASSLPGMASPLHF.

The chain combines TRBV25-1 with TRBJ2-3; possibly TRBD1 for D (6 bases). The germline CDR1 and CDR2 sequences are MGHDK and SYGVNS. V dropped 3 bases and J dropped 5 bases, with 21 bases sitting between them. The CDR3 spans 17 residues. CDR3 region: CASSDRRGNPIKDTQYF. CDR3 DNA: TGTGCCAGCAGTGACCGAAGGGGGAACCCGATCAAAGATACGCAGTATTTT.

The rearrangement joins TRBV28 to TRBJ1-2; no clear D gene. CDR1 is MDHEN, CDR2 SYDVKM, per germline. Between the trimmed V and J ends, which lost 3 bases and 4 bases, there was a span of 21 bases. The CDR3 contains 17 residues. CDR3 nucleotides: TGTGCCAGCAGTTTGGAGTCCTTTGGGGTAACCTTCTATGGCTACACCTTC. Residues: CASSLESFGVTFYGYTF.

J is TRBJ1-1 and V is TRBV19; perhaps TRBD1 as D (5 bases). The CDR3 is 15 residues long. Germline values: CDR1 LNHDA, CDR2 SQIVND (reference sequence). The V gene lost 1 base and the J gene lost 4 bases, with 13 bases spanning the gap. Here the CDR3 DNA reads TGTGCCAGTAGTATAGTGGAGGGGTTGGGCACTGAAGCTTTCTTT. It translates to CASSIVEGLGTEAFF. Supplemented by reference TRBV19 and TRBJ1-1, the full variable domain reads DGGITQSPKYLFRKEGQNVTLSCEQNLNHDAMYWYRQDPGQGLRLIYYSQIVNDFQKGDIAEGYSVSREKKESFPLTVTSAQKNPTAFYLCASSIVEGLGTEAFFGQGTRLTVV.

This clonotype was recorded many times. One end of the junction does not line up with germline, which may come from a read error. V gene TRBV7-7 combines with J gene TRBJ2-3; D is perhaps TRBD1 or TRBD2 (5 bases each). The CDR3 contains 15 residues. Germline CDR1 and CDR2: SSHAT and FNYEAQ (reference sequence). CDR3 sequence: CASSPGPLTTDTQYF. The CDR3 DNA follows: TGTGCTAGCAGCCCGGGACCCCTAACCACAGATACGCAGTATTTT. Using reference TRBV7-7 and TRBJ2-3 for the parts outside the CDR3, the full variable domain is GAGVSQSPRYKVTKRGQDVTLRCDPISSHATLYWYQQALGQGPEFLTYFNYEAQPDKSGLPSDRFSAERPEGSISTLTIQRTEQRDSAMYRCASSPGPLTTDTQYFGPGTRLTVL.

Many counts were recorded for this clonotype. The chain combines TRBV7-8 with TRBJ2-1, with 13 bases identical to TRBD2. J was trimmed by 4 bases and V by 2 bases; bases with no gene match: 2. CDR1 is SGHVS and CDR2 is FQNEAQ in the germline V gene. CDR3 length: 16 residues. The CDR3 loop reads CASSLKTSGGYNEQFF. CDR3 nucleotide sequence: TGTGCCAGCAGCTTAAAGACTAGCGGGGGGTACAATGAGCAGTTCTTC.

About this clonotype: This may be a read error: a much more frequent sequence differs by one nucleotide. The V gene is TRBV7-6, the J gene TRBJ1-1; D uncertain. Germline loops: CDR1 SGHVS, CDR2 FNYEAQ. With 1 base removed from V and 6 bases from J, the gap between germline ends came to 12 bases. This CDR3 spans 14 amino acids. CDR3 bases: TGTGCCAGCAGCTTAGTGGAGGGCGGCGCTGAAGCTTTCTTT. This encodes CASSLVEGGAEAFF. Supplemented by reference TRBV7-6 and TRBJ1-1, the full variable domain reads GAGVSQSPRYKVTKRGQDVALRCDPISGHVSLYWYRQALGQGPEFLTYFNYEAQQDKSGLPNDRFSAERPEGSISTLTIQRTEQRDSAMYRCASSLVEGGAEAFFGQGTRLTVV.

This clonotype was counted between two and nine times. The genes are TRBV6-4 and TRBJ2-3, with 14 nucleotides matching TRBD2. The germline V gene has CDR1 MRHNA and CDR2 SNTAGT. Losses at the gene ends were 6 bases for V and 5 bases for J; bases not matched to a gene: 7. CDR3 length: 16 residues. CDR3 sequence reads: CASRMTSGRAGDTQYF. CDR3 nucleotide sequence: TGTGCCAGCAGGATGACTAGCGGGAGGGCCGGAGATACGCAGTATTTT.

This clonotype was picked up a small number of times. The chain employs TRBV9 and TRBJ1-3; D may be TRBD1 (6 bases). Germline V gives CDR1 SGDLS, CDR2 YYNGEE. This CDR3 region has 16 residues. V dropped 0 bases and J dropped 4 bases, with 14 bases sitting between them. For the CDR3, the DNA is TGTGCCAGCAGCGTAGGATCGGGGGCTGCAGGAAACACCATATATTTT. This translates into CASSVGSGAAGNTIYF.

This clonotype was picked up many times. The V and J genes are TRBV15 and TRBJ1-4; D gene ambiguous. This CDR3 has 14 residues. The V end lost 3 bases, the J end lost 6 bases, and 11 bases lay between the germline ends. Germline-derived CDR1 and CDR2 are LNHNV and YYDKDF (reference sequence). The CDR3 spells CATSRDYKDEKLFF. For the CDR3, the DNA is TGTGCCACCAGCAGGGACTACAAGGATGAAAAACTGTTTTTT.

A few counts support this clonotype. CDR3 amino acids: CASSQVQGFSEAFF. In DNA form, the CDR3 reads TGTGCCAGCAGCCAAGTTCAGGGGTTCTCTGAAGCTTTCTTT. The V and J genes are TRBV4-2 and TRBJ1-1, with D perhaps TRBD1 (6 bases). The CDR3 contains 14 residues. V was cut by 1 base and J by 6 bases, with 12 bases left in between. Germline V gives CDR1 LGHNA, CDR2 YNFKEQ.

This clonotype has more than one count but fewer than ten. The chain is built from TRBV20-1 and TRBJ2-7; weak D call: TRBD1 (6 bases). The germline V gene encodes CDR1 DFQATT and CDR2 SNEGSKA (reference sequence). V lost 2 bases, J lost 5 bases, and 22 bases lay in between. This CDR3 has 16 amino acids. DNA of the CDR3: TGCAGTGCTAGACGCCCCTCCGGGACACCTGTCCACGAGCAGTACTTC. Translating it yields CSARRPSGTPVHEQYF.

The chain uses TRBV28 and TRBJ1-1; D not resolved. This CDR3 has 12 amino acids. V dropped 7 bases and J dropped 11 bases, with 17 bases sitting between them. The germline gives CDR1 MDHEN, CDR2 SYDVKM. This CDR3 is CASTPRGERAFF. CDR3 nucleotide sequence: TGTGCCAGCACCCCCCGGGGTGAGAGGGCTTTCTTT.